This entry concerns a single T cell receptor beta chain. The data were taken from a study of blood T cell repertoires in COVID-19. Across the whole study: Acute and convalescent COVID-19 specimens originated in the United States, Italy and Spain. Sources were T cells, B-cell-depleted T cells, or PBMCs; the material itself was cDNA or gDNA.

The authors' processing: Amplification with reference gene primers provided the estimates of nucleated cell counts. TCRdb keeps only in-frame clones here, not all; method: immunoSEQ multiplex PCR. The V and J calls and clone size come from that table; D and trimming were worked out from the DNA. The data contain roughly 80,000 clones, roughly four fifths of them singletons. The germline V gene encodes CDR1 MGHRA and CDR2 YSYEKL. CDR3 length: 15 residues. Trimming removed 6 bases at V and 0 bases at J, with 13 bases between. What was sequenced was peripheral blood. The sequence was collected from a human donor in a cohort sampled during active COVID-19. The rearrangement uses TRBV4-1 and TRBJ2-3, with D perhaps matching TRBD1 (6 bases). The CDR3, as DNA: TGCGCCAGCAGTCGACAGGCGGAGAGCACAGATACGCAGTATTTT. The encoded protein is CASSRQAESTDTQYF.